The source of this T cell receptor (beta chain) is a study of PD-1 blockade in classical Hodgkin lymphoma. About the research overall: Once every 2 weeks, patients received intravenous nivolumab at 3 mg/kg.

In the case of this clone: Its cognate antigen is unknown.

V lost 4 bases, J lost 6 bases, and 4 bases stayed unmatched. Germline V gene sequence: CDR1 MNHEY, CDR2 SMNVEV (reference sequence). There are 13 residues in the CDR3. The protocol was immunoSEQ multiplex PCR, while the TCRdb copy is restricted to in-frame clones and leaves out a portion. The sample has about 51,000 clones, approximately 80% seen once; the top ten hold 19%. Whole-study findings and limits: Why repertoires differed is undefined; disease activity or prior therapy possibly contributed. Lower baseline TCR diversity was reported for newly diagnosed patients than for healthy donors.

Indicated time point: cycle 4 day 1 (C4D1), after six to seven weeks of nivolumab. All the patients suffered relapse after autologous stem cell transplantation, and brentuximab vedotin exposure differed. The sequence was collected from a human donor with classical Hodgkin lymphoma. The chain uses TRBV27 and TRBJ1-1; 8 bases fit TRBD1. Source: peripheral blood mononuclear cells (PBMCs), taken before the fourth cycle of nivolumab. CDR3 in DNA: TGTGCCAGCAGTTGGACAGGGTTTCCTGAAGCTTTCTTT. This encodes CASSWTGFPEAFF.